This T cell receptor (beta chain) was recovered during a study of post-analysis software for immune sequencing data. Findings and limits, study-wide: Patients showed TRBV5-6, TRBV5-1 and TRBV20-1 among four to six TRBV segments more frequent than in controls.

Carried by the TCR beta cDNA libraries were unique molecular identifiers. TCRdb fed the PCR reads into MiXCR, producing one record per CDR3 protein. The table lists roughly 870,000 distinct CDR3 sequences, 53% of them singletons, with approximately 4.3% in the top ten. In regard to this clonotype: As yet, its antigen is unknown.

V was clipped by 6 bases and J by 2 bases, with 17 bases between them. The CDR3 has 16 amino acids. CDR1 and CDR2 (germline): SNHLY, FYNNEI. Material for sequencing was blood. The clonotype was recovered from a girl aged 5-17 years with multiple sclerosis. This chain uses TRBV2 with TRBJ1-5, with D perhaps TRBD1 (5 bases). CDR3 bases: TGTGCCAGCAGGAGGGACCCCTTAAACGGCAATCAGCCCCAGCATTTT. It translates to CASRRDPLNGNQPQHF. Combining the CDR3 with reference TRBV2 and TRBJ1-5 gives the whole variable domain EPEVTQTPSHQVTQMGQEVILRCVPISNHLYFYWYRQILGQKVEFLVSFYNNEISEKSEIFDDQFSVERPDGSNFTLKIRSTKLEDSAMYFCASRRDPLNGNQPQHFGDGTRLSIL.